These T cell receptor beta chains were read from a single sample in a study of OX40 agonist ivuxolimab in advanced cancers. Repertoires were generated with immunoSEQ multiplex PCR, while TCRdb's copy carries only in-frame clones and drops some. The sample yields more than 30,000 clones, around 89% seen once. Sequenced material: CD4+ or CD8+ T cells sorted from blood, taken in a trial of the OX40 agonist ivuxolimab. The source of these receptors is an adult with an advanced solid tumor such as melanoma, head and neck, liver or kidney cancer. Both conserved end residues are part of each CDR3. The D gene is left open where the match is weak. Only some rows state a clone size, as once, few, many or a class for expanded clones.

>TRBV28|once|-|TRBJ1-2
TGTGCCAGCAGCAATAATGTGTATAGGGATCTTGGAGGCTACACCTTC
CASSNNVYRDLGGYTF
>TRBV7-3|-|-|TRBJ2-2
TGTGCCAGCAGCCTTACAGGGACCGGGGAGCTGTTTTTT
CASSLTGTGELFF
>TRBV29-1|-|TRBD1|TRBJ1-2
TGCAGCGTCCAAGGCCCACAGGGGCAGTTAGCTAACTATGGCTACACCTTC
CSVQGPQGQLANYGYTF
>TRBV7-9|-|-|TRBJ1-6
TGTGCCAGCAGCTTATGTTTCCCCCGATCTGGCTCCTATAATTCACCCCTCCACTTT
CASSLCFPRSGSYNSPLHF
>TRBV7-9|-|-|TRBJ2-5
TGTGCCAGCAGCTTAGAGGCCATCCGGCAGACCCAGTACTTC
CASSLEAIRQTQYF
>TRBV10-3|-|TRBD1|TRBJ1-1
TGTGCCATCAGTGCGATTACCACAGGGGTGAGGACTGAAGCTTTCTTT
CAISAITTGVRTEAFF
>TRBV18|-|-|TRBJ1-3
TGTGCCAGCTCACTACAGGGTTTGGGGGACTCTGGAAACACCATATATTTT
CASSLQGLGDSGNTIYF
>TRBV11-2|-|-|TRBJ2-1
TGTGCCAGCAGCTTAGATTTTCGAGATTCCTACAATGAGCAGTTCTTC
CASSLDFRDSYNEQFF
>TRBV5-1|-|TRBD1|TRBJ1-3
TGCGCCAGCAGCTTGGTAACAGGGGGCTCCCTCTCTGGAAACACCATATATTTT
CASSLVTGGSLSGNTIYF
>TRBV6-5|-|-|TRBJ1-1
TGTGCCAGCAGGACCGCCCCCGATAGAGCTTTCTTT
CASRTAPDRAFF
>TRBV5-6|-|TRBD1|TRBJ2-1
TGTGCCAGCAGCCATAAGGTCCAGGGGGCATCCTACAATGAGCAGTTCTTC
CASSHKVQGASYNEQFF
>TRBV18|-|-|TRBJ1-1
TGTGCCAGCTCACTTGTGGGAAGGAACACTGAAGCTTTCTTT
CASSLVGRNTEAFF
>TRBV5-1|-|TRBD2|TRBJ2-7
TGCGCCAGCAAACGGAGGTGGCTAGCGGGAGTCGGGTACGAGCAGTACTTC
CASKRRWLAGVGYEQYF
>TRBV5-6|-|TRBD1|TRBJ1-4
TGTGCCAGCAGCACCGGGACAGTGGGCGAAAAACTGTTTTTT
CASSTGTVGEKLFF
>TRBV5-1|-|-|TRBJ2-2
TGCGCCAGCAGCTTGTTACAGGGCGAGAACACCGGGGAGCTGTTTTTT
CASSLLQGENTGELFF
>TRBV10-3|-|-|TRBJ2-7
TGTGCCATCAGTGTGGGGAACGAGCAGTACTTC
CAISVGNEQYF
>TRBV5-4|-|-|TRBJ1-1
TGTGCCAGCGGACCCCCTGGTAGGAGTCTCGGGCATGAAGCTTTCTTT
CASGPPGRSLGHEAFF
>TRBV7-2|-|TRBD1|TRBJ1-2
TGTGCCAGCAGCAGTGACAGGGATGGGGGCTACACCTTC
CASSSDRDGGYTF
>TRBV29-1|-|-|TRBJ2-3
TGCAGCGTTGGTCAGGGGACAGATACGCAGTATTTT
CSVGQGTDTQYF
>TRBV6-6|-|-|TRBJ2-3
TGTGCCAGCAGTTATTCGGGAACAGGCACAGATACGCAGTATTTT
CASSYSGTGTDTQYF
>TRBV19|-|-|TRBJ1-5
TGTGCCAGTAGTATTCGACGGAATCAGCCCCAGCATTTT
CASSIRRNQPQHF
>TRBV28|-|-|TRBJ1-5
TGTGCCAGCAGTTTTTTAAGGCAGGGACCAAATCAGCCCCAGCATTTT
CASSFLRQGPNQPQHF
>TRBV19|-|TRBD1|TRBJ1-5
TGTGCCAGTAGTAAGGGACAGGGGCCGCCCCAGCATTTT
CASSKGQGPPQHF
>TRBV5-1|-|-|TRBJ2-1
TGCGCCAGCAGCTTGGGGTCCCCCACCTACAATGAGCAGTTCTTC
CASSLGSPTYNEQFF
>TRBV7-9|-|TRBD1|TRBJ2-7
TGTGCCAGCAGCCACGAGGGGGCACACGAGCAGTACTTC
CASSHEGAHEQYF
>TRBV10-3|once|-|TRBJ2-7
TGTGCCATCAGTGGAGGCTACGAGCAGTACTTC
CAISGGYEQYF
>TRBV6-1|-|-|TRBJ1-1
TGTGCCAGCAGTGAATGGCGGGACAATCCAGCTTTCTTT
CASSEWRDNPAFF
>TRBV7-9|-|-|TRBJ2-3
TGTGCCAGCAGCTTAGGGGCTAGCCTCGCCAGAGATACGCAGTATTTT
CASSLGASLARDTQYF
>TRBV14|-|-|TRBJ1-1
TGTGCCAGCAGCCAAGATGAGGTTACTGAAGCTTTCTTT
CASSQDEVTEAFF
>TRBV6-1|few|-|TRBJ2-1
TGTGCCAGCACCAGGACGGGCAACAATGAGCAGTTCTTC
CASTRTGNNEQFF
>TRBV14|-|-|TRBJ1-6
TGTGCCAGCAGCCTTCCGGGGCGCTCCTATAATTCACCCCTCCACTTT
CASSLPGRSYNSPLHF
>TRBV7-6|-|TRBD2|TRBJ2-7
TGTGCCAGCAGCTTAGAACTAGCGGGAGGGCCATCAAGTTCCTACGAGCAGTACTTC
CASSLELAGGPSSSYEQYF
>TRBV5-5|-|-|TRBJ2-3
TGTGCCAGCAGCTTGGTAGAGGGCACAGATACGCAGTATTTT
CASSLVEGTDTQYF
>TRBV9|few|TRBD2|TRBJ2-7
TGTGCCAGCAGCGCCGGGACTAGCGAGTCCTACGAGCAGTACTTC
CASSAGTSESYEQYF
>TRBV30|once|-|TRBJ2-1
TGTGCCTGGCAAAGGGCGGGAGAGCAGTTCTTC
CAWQRAGEQFF
>TRBV5-4|-|-|TRBJ2-2
TGTGCCAGCAGCTTGGATACGGAGCTGTTTTTT
CASSLDTELFF
>TRBV7-9|-|-|TRBJ1-5
TGTGCCAGCAGCTTAGCTGGGACACCTAATCAGCCCCAGCATTTT
CASSLAGTPNQPQHF
>TRBV5-1|-|-|TRBJ1-2
TGCGCCAGCAGCTTGTTTGTAAGGGATGGCTACACCTTC
CASSLFVRDGYTF
>TRBV7-6|-|TRBD1|TRBJ1-4
TGTGCCAGCAGCCGAAGCGTCAGGGGGGGAAATGAAAAACTGTTTTTT
CASSRSVRGGNEKLFF
>TRBV5-1|-|TRBD1|TRBJ2-7
TGCGCCAGCAGCCCGCTACAGGGGACCTACGAGCAGTACTTC
CASSPLQGTYEQYF
>TRBV6-5|few|TRBD1|TRBJ1-6
TGTGCCAGCAGTAGGACAGGGGGCGCGTCACCCCTCCACTTT
CASSRTGGASPLHF
>TRBV5-1|once|-|TRBJ1-1
TGCGCCAGCAGCGGGGTAGGAGGGGCGCGTTCTGAAGCTTTCTTT
CASSGVGGARSEAFF
>TRBV7-9|-|-|TRBJ1-2
TGTGCCAGCACCACGTCGGGTTATGGCTACACCTTC
CASTTSGYGYTF
>TRBV20-1|-|-|TRBJ2-7
TGCAGTGCAGGCGTGACCTACGAGCAGTACTTC
CSAGVTYEQYF
>TRBV7-9|-|TRBD2|TRBJ2-2
TGTGCCAGCAGCTTAGGGACTAGCGGGAGCCGGGTCACCGGGGAGCTGTTTTTT
CASSLGTSGSRVTGELFF
>TRBV5-1|-|-|TRBJ1-4
TGCGCCAGCAGCTTGGTAATGGGCCCTAATGAAAAACTGTTTTTT
CASSLVMGPNEKLFF
>TRBV19|-|TRBD1|TRBJ1-2
TGTGCCAGTAGCACCGGACAGGCGACCTATGGCTACACCTTC
CASSTGQATYGYTF
>TRBV11-2|-|TRBD1|TRBJ2-5
TGTGCCAGCAGCTTAGTCCCCCGACAGGGACAAGAGACCCAGTACTTC
CASSLVPRQGQETQYF
>TRBV6-1|-|-|TRBJ1-2
TGTGCCAGCAGTGAATTTGACGGGGCTGGCGGCTACACCTTC
CASSEFDGAGGYTF
>TRBV5-1|-|-|TRBJ2-3
TGCGCCAGCAGCCTGACCACTGGAGATACGCAGTATTTT
CASSLTTGDTQYF